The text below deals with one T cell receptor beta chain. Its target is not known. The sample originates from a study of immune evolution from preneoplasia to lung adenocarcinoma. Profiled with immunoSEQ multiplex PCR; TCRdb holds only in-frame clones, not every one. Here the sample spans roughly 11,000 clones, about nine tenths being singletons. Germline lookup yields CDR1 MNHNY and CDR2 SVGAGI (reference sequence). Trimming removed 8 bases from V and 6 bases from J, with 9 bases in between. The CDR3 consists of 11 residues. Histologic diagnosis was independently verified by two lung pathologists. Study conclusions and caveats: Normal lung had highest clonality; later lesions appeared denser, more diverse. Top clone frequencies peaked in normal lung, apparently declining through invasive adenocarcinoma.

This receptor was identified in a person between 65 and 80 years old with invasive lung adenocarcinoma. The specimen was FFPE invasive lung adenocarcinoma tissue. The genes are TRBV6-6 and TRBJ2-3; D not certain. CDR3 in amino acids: CASGTMDTQYF. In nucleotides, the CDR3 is TGTGCCAGCGGCACGATGGATACGCAGTATTTT.